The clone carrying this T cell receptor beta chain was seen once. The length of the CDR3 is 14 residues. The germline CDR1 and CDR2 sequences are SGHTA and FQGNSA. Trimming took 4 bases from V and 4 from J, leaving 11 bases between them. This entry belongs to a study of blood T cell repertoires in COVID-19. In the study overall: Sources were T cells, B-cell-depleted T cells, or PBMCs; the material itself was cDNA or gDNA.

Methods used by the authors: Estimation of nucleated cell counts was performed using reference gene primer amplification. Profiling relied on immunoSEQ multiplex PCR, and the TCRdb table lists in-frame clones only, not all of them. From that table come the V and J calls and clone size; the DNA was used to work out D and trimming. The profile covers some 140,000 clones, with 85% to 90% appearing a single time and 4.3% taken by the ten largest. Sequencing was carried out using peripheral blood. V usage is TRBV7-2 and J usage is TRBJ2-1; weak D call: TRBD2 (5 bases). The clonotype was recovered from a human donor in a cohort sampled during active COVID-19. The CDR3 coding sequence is TGTGCCAGCAGCTCCCTTGGACTGTACAATGAGCAGTTCTTC. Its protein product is CASSSLGLYNEQFF.